These T cell receptor beta chains were read from a single sample in a study of blood T cells in healthy people across ages. TCRdb fed the 5' RACE reads into MiXCR, producing one record per CDR3 protein. The table records 1.5 million to 2 million distinct CDR3 sequences, about two fifths of them present only once. The sample comprised blood. These receptors came from a human donor in good health. Both conserved end residues are part of each CDR3. The order of the fields is clone size, CDR3 length, V gene, D gene, J gene, CDR3 protein, CDR3 DNA. D genes are given only for firm matches. Clone size is stated in some rows and not others, as once, few, many or a class when expanded.

clone size: many
CDR3 length: 14
V gene: TRBV6-5
D gene: -
J gene: TRBJ1-2
CDR3 protein: CASSPRTARYGYTF
CDR3 DNA: TGTGCCAGCAGTCCCCGGACAGCTCGATATGGCTACACCTTC

clone size: few
CDR3 length: 13
V gene: TRBV20-1
D gene: -
J gene: TRBJ1-2
CDR3 protein: CSARYDAQYGYTF
CDR3 DNA: TGCAGTGCTAGGTACGATGCCCAGTATGGCTACACCTTC

clone size: few
CDR3 length: 16
V gene: TRBV4-2
D gene: -
J gene: TRBJ2-3
CDR3 protein: CASSQVSARGADTQYF
CDR3 DNA: TGTGCCAGCAGCCAAGTGTCTGCGAGGGGCGCAGATACGCAGTATTTT

clone size: -
CDR3 length: 14
V gene: TRBV2
D gene: TRBD1
J gene: TRBJ1-6
CDR3 protein: CASSGQGVGSPLHF
CDR3 DNA: TGTGCCAGCAGTGGGCAGGGGGTCGGTTCACCCCTCCACTTT

clone size: -
CDR3 length: 18
V gene: TRBV28
D gene: -
J gene: TRBJ1-2
CDR3 protein: CAGSPFTLRRDANYGYTF
CDR3 DNA: TGTGCCGGCAGTCCATTCACCCTTCGGAGGGATGCTAACTATGGCTACACCTTC

clone size: -
CDR3 length: 16
V gene: TRBV25-1
D gene: TRBD2
J gene: TRBJ2-1
CDR3 protein: CASSEYFLAADNELFF
CDR3 DNA: TGTGCCAGCAGTGAATATTTCCTAGCGGCTGACAATGAGCTGTTCTTC

clone size: few
CDR3 length: 15
V gene: TRBV7-9
D gene: -
J gene: TRBJ1-4
CDR3 protein: CASSLTPAGYEKLFF
CDR3 DNA: TGTGCCAGCAGCTTAACCCCGGCAGGCTATGAAAAACTGTTTTTT

clone size: -
CDR3 length: 16
V gene: TRBV18
D gene: TRBD1
J gene: TRBJ1-5
CDR3 protein: CASSPGQGGGNQPQHF
CDR3 DNA: TGTGCCAGCTCACCTGGACAGGGAGGGGGCAATCAGCCCCAGCATTTT

clone size: -
CDR3 length: 16
V gene: TRBV28
D gene: -
J gene: TRBJ2-7
CDR3 protein: CASSSTGTHDSYEQYF
CDR3 DNA: TGTGCCAGCAGTTCCACAGGGACCCATGACTCCTACGAGCAGTACTTC

clone size: -
CDR3 length: 12
V gene: TRBV6-6
D gene: TRBD2
J gene: TRBJ2-7
CDR3 protein: CASTAGAYEQYF
CDR3 DNA: TGTGCCAGCACGGCGGGGGCCTACGAGCAGTACTTC